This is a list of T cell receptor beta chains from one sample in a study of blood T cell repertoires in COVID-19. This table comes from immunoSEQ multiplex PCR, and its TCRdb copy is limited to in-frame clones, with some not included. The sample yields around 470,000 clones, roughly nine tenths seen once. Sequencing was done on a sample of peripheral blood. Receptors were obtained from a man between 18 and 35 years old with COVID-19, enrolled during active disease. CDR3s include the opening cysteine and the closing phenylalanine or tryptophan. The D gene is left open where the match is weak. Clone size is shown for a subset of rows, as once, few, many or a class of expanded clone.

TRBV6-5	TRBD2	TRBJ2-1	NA	CASSLGLAGGNEQFF	TGTGCCAGCAGTTTGGGACTAGCGGGGGGCAATGAGCAGTTCTTC
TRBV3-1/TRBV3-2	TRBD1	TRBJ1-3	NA	CASSQVTQGLSGNTIYF	TGTGCCAGCAGCCAAGTCACACAGGGGCTCTCTGGAAACACCATATATTTT
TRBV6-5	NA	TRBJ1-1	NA	CASRPTGNTEAFF	TGTGCCAGCAGGCCCACAGGGAACACTGAAGCTTTCTTT
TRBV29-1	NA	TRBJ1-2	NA	CSVPRQGGEGYTF	TGCAGCGTCCCTCGGCAGGGAGGAGAAGGCTACACCTTC
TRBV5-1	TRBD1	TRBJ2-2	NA	CASSLEGQVGLFF	TGCGCCAGCAGCTTGGAGGGACAGGTTGGGCTGTTTTTT
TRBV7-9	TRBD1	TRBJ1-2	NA	CASRPQMSQGLSSGYTF	TGTGCCAGCAGACCTCAAATGTCACAGGGGTTATCAAGTGGCTACACCTTC
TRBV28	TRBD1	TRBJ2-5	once	CASRKGGEETQYF	TGTGCCAGCAGAAAAGGGGGCGAGGAGACCCAGTACTTC
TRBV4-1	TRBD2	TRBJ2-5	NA	CASSQVGTSGTSKTQYF	TGCGCCAGCAGCCAAGTGGGGACTAGCGGCACCTCAAAGACCCAGTACTTC
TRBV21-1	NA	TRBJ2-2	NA	CASSKPTKTDRPPSGELFF	TGTGCCAGCAGCAAACCTACGAAGACGGACAGGCCCCCATCCGGGGAGCTGTTTTTT
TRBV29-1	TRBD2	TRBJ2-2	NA	CSVGAGGQDTGELFF	TGCAGCGTTGGAGCGGGGGGGCAGGACACCGGGGAGCTGTTTTTT
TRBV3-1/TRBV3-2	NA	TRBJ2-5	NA	CASSQRTTAGETQYF	TGTGCCAGCAGCCAACGGACGACAGCTGGGGAGACCCAGTACTTC
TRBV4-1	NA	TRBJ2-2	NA	CASSEGGQLFF	TGCGCCAGCAGCGAGGGGGGGCAGCTGTTTTTT
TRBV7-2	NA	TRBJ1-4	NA	CASSFQGTNEKLFF	TGTGCCAGCAGCTTTCAGGGCACTAATGAAAAACTGTTTTTT
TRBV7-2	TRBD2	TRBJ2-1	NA	CASSFSKPGLAGINEQFF	TGTGCCAGCAGCTTTTCGAAACCGGGACTAGCGGGCATCAATGAGCAGTTCTTC
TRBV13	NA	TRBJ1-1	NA	CASSLGRGRGSEAFF	TGTGCCAGCAGCCTCGGACGGGGGAGAGGGTCTGAAGCTTTCTTT
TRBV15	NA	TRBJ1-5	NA	CATSVQGRQPQHF	TGTGCCACCAGCGTTCAGGGCCGGCAGCCCCAGCATTTT
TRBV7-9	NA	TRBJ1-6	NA	CASSLEYRGLDNSPLHF	TGTGCCAGCAGCTTAGAGTATAGGGGTTTGGATAATTCACCCCTCCACTTT
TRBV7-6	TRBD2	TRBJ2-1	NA	CASSLNAASGGGKNEQFF	TGTGCCAGCAGTTTAAACGCGGCTAGCGGGGGGGGTAAGAATGAGCAGTTCTTC
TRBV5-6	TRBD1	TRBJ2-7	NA	CASSSGQGYEQYF	TGTGCCAGCAGCTCTGGACAGGGCTACGAGCAGTACTTC
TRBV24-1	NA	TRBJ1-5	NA	CATSDDTEEGQPQHF	TGTGCCACCAGTGATGATACCGAAGAGGGTCAGCCCCAGCATTTT
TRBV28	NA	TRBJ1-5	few	CASSVGGGNQPQHF	TGTGCCAGCAGCGTCGGGGGAGGCAATCAGCCCCAGCATTTT
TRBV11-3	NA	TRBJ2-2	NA	CASSPGQTRTGELFF	TGTGCCAGCAGCCCTGGACAGACCCGCACCGGGGAGCTGTTTTTT
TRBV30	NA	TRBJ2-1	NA	CAWSFRSEQFF	TGTGCCTGGAGTTTCCGGAGTGAGCAGTTCTTC
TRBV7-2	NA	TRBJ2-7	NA	CASSPWAGYEQYF	TGTGCCAGCAGCCCCTGGGCCGGCTACGAGCAGTACTTC
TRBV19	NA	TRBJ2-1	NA	CASSAGTNAYNEQFF	TGTGCCAGTAGCGCCGGGACAAATGCCTACAATGAGCAGTTCTTC
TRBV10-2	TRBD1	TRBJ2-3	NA	CASRSIPGQNTDTQYF	TGCGCCAGCAGATCTATCCCGGGACAGAACACAGATACGCAGTATTTT
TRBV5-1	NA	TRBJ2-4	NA	CASSWGGEKNIQYF	TGCGCCAGCAGCTGGGGGGGCGAAAAAAACATTCAGTACTTC
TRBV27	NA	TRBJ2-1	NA	CASSIRGSSYNEQFF	TGTGCCAGCAGTATCCGGGGGAGCTCCTACAATGAGCAGTTCTTC
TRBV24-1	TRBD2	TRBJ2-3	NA	CATSDLKTSGGGADTQYF	TGTGCCACCAGTGATTTGAAGACTAGCGGGGGAGGGGCAGATACGCAGTATTTT
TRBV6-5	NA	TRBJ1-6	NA	CASSYSGVRNNSPLHF	TGTGCCAGCAGTTACTCAGGGGTTCGGAATAATTCACCCCTCCACTTT